This T cell receptor (beta chain) comes out of a study of control samples from healthy donors and cancer patients. The CDR3 consists of 15 residues. Germline V lookup: CDR1 MNHEY, CDR2 SVGAGI. Trimming shortened V by 2 bases and J by 1 base, and 9 bases separated the two germline ends. Clones were sequenced by immunoSEQ multiplex PCR, and TCRdb holds only the in-frame ones, with some missing. Among hundreds of thousands of clones listed, 80% to 95% were seen once. This clonotype originated in a man aged 40-49 years with head and neck cancer. The gene calls are TRBV6-5 and TRBJ1-3, with D maybe TRBD1 (5 bases). Sequences were obtained from PBMCs. The CDR3 DNA reads TGTGCCAGCAGTTACAGGGGACCTTCTGGAAACACCATATATTTT. The encoded protein is CASSYRGPSGNTIYF.